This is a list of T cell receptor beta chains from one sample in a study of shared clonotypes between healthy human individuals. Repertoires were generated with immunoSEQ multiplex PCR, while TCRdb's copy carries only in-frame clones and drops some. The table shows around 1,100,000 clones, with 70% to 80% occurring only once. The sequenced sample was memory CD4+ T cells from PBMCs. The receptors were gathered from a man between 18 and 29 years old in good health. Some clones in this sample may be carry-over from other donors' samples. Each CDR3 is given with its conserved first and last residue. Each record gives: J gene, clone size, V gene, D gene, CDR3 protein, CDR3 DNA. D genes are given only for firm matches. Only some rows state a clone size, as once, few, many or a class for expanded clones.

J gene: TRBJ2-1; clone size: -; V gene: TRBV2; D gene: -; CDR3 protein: CASSASTGQGFF; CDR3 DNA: TGTGCCAGCAGTGCGTCCACAGGGCAGGGGTTCTTC
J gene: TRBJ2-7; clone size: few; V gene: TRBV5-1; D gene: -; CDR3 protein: CASTPTGGAITYEQYF; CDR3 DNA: TGCGCCAGCACCCCCACTGGGGGGGCCATAACCTACGAGCAGTACTTC
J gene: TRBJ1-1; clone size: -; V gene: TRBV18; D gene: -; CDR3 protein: CASSDQGPQNTEAFF; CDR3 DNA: TGTGCCAGCTCGGACCAAGGACCACAGAACACTGAAGCTTTCTTT
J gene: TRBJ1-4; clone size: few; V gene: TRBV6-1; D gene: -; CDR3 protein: CASSDITTGKLFF; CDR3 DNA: TGTGCCAGCAGTGATATCACGACGGGAAAACTGTTTTTT
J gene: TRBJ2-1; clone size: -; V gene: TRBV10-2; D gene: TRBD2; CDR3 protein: CASRASAGGSYNEQFF; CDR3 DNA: TGCGCCAGCAGGGCATCAGCGGGAGGTTCGTACAATGAGCAGTTCTTC
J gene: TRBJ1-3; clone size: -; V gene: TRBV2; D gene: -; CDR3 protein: CASSARNVYSGNTIYF; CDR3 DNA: TGTGCCAGCAGCGCCCGAAACGTCTACTCTGGAAACACCATATATTTT
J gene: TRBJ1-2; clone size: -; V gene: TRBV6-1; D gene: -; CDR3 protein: CASSEASYGYTF; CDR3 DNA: TGTGCCAGCAGTGAAGCCAGCTATGGCTACACCTTC
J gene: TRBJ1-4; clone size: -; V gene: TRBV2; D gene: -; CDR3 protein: CASGPDGEKLFF; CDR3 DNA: TGTGCCAGCGGGCCCGATGGTGAAAAACTGTTTTTT
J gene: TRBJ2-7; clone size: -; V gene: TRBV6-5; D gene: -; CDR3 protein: CASSYDRSYEQYF; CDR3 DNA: TGTGCCAGCAGTTACGATCGCTCCTACGAGCAGTACTTC
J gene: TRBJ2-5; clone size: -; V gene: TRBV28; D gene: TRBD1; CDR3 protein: CASSLPGTANQETQYF; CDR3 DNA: TGTGCCAGCAGTCTACCCGGGACAGCAAACCAAGAGACCCAGTACTTC
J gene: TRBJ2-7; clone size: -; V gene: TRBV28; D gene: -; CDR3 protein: CASSSPGDPSSYEQYF; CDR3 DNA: TGTGCCAGCAGTTCTCCCGGGGACCCAAGCTCCTACGAGCAGTACTTC
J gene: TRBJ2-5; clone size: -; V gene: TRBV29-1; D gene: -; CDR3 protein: CSVDASVTQYF; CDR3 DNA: TGCAGCGTCGACGCCTCTGTGACCCAGTACTTC
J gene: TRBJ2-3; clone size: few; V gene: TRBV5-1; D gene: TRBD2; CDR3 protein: CASSGRLATDTQYF; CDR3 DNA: TGCGCCAGCAGCGGTCGACTAGCCACAGATACGCAGTATTTT
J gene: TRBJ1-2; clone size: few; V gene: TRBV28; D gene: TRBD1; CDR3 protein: CASSPSRDRVANYGYTF; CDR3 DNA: TGTGCCAGCAGTCCCTCCCGGGACAGGGTAGCTAACTATGGCTACACCTTC
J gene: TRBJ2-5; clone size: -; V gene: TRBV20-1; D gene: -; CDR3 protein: CSATDLWTQYF; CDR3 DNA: TGCAGTGCTACGGACCTTTGGACCCAGTACTTC
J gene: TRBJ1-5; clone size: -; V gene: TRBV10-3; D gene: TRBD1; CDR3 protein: CAIKGDRENQPQHF; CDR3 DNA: TGTGCCATCAAAGGGGACAGGGAGAATCAGCCCCAGCATTTT
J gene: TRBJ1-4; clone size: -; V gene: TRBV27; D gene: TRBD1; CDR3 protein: CASSLGSGQGREKLFF; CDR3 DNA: TGTGCCAGCAGTCTAGGATCGGGACAGGGGCGTGAAAAACTGTTTTTT
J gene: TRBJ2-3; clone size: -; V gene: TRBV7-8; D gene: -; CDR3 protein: CASTLLIRATDTQYF; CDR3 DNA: TGTGCCAGCACCCTTCTCATCCGCGCCACAGATACGCAGTATTTT
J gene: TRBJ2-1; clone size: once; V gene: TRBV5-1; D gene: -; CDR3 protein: CASSDGAGSYNEQFF; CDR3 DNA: TGCGCCAGCAGCGATGGGGCAGGCTCCTACAATGAGCAGTTCTTC
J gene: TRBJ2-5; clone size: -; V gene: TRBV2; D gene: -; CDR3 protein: CASSQGGETQYF; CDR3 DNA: TGTGCCAGCAGTCAGGGCGGAGAGACCCAGTACTTC
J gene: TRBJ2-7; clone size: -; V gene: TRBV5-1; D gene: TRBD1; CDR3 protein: CASSPQGAYEQYF; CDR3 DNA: TGCGCCAGCAGCCCACAGGGGGCCTACGAGCAGTACTTC
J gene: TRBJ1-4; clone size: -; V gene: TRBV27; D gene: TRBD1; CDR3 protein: CASSFRGLDQSNEKLFF; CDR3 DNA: TGTGCCAGCAGTTTTAGGGGGCTCGATCAATCTAATGAAAAACTGTTTTTT
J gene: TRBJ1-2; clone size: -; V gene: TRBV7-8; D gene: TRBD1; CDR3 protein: CASSPERAGGGYGYTF; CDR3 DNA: TGTGCCAGCAGCCCGGAAAGGGCAGGGGGAGGGTATGGCTACACCTTC
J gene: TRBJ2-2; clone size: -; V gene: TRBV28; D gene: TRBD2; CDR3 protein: CASSLSAWGAGADPGELFF; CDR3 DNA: TGTGCCAGCAGTTTATCCGCTTGGGGAGCGGGAGCAGACCCCGGGGAGCTGTTTTTT
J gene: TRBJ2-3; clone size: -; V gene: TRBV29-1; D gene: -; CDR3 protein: CSVVRADTQYF; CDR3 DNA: TGCAGCGTTGTCCGGGCAGATACACAGTATTTT
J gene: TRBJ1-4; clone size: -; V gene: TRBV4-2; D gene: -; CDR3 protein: CASSNDRRGNEKLFF; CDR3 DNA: TGTGCCAGCAGCAATGACAGGCGGGGTAATGAAAAACTGTTTTTT
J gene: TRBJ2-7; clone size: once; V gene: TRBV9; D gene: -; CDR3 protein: CASSVEAGTFYEQYF; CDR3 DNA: TGTGCCAGCAGCGTAGAGGCGGGAACTTTCTACGAGCAGTACTTC
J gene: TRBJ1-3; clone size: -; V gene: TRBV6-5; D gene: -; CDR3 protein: CASSYPGISGNTIYF; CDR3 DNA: TGTGCCAGCAGTTACCCGGGGATTTCTGGAAACACCATATATTTT
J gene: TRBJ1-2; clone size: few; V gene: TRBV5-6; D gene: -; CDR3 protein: CASSLQLPGDYGYTF; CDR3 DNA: TGTGCCAGCAGCTTGCAGTTACCCGGGGACTATGGCTACACCTTC
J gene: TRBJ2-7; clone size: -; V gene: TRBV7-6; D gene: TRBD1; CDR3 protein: CASSLGPTTGTYEQYF; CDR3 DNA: TGTGCCAGCAGCTTAGGCCCCACGACAGGGACCTACGAGCAGTACTTC
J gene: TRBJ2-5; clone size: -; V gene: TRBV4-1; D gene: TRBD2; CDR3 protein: CASSRAGGPLETQYF; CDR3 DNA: TGCGCCAGCAGCCGAGCGGGAGGGCCTTTGGAGACCCAGTACTTC
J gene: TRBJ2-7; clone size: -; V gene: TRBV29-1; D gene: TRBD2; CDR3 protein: CSVEDLAGGTYEQYF; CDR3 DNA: TGCAGCGTTGAAGATCTTGCGGGAGGAACCTACGAGCAGTACTTC
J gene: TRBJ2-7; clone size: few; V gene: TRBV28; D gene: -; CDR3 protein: CASSFQNYEQYF; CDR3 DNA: TGTGCCAGCAGTTTCCAGAACTACGAGCAGTACTTC
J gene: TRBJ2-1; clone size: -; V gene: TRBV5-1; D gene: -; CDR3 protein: CASSLVAGNSYNEQFF; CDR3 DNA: TGCGCCAGCAGCTTGGTGGCAGGTAACTCGTACAATGAGCAGTTCTTC
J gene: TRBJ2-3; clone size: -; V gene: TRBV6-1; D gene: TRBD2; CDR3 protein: CASSAGTSIADTQYF; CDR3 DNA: TGTGCCAGCAGTGCCGGGACTAGCATCGCAGATACGCAGTATTTT
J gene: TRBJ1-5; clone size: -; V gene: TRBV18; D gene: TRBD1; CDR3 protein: CASSQSIGTENQPQHF; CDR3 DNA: TGTGCCAGCTCACAAAGTATAGGGACAGAAAATCAGCCCCAGCATTTT
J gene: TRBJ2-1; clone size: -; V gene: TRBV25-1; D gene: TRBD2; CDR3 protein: CASRIAGDYNEQFF; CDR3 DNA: TGTGCCAGCAGAATAGCGGGGGACTACAATGAGCAGTTCTTC
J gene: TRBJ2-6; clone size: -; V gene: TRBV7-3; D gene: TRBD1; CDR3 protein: CASSFGQGPSGANVLTF; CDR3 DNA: TGTGCCAGCAGCTTTGGACAGGGACCCTCTGGGGCCAACGTCCTGACTTTC
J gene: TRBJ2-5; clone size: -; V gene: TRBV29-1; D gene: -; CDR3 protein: CSVGVGKETQYF; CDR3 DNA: TGCAGCGTTGGGGTAGGGAAAGAGACCCAGTACTTC
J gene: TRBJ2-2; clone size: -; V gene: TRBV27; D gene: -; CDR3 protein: CASSFRPGSGSTGELFF; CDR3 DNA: TGTGCCAGCAGTTTTAGGCCAGGGTCGGGAAGCACCGGGGAGCTGTTTTTT
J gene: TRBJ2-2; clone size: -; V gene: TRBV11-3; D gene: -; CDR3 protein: CASSLFGANTGELFF; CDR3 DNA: TGTGCCAGCAGCTTATTCGGAGCGAACACCGGGGAGCTGTTTTTT